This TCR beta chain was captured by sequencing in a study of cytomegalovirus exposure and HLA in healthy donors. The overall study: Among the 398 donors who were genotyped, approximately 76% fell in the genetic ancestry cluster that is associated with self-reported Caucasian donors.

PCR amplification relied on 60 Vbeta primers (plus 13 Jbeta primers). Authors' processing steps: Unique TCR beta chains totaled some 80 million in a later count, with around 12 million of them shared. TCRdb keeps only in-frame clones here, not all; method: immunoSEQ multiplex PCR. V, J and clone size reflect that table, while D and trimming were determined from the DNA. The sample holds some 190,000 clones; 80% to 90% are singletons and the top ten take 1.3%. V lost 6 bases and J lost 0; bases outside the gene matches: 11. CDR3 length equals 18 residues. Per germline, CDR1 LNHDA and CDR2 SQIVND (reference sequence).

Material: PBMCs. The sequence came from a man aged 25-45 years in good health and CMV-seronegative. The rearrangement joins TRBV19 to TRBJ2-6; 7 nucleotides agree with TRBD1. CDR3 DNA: TGTGCCAGTAGCTTCAGGGGGACAGCGATCTCTGGGGCCAACGTCCTGACTTTC. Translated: CASSFRGTAISGANVLTF.